What follows are 5 T cell receptor beta chains derived from one specimen sequenced in a study of spatial heterogeneity in lung cancer. Time point of the sample: blood at routine non-recurrence follow-up after resection. MiXCR was run by TCRdb on the 5' RACE reads, yielding one entry per CDR3 protein. The sample consists of 35,000 to 55,000 distinct CDR3 sequences, 10% to 15% of them appearing once. The sample here was PBMCs, taken at follow-up. The receptor source for this set is a male donor with early-stage non-small cell lung cancer.

Ten or more counts support this clonotype. J is TRBJ2-5 and V is TRBV7-9, with 12 bases identical to TRBD2. There are 17 residues in the CDR3. The J segment lost 5 bases and the V segment lost 5 bases, leaving 12 bases of the junction unmatched. Per germline, CDR1 SEHNR and CDR2 FQNEAQ (reference sequence). As DNA, the CDR3 is TGTGCCAGCAGCCCACTACGACTAGCGGGAGACAGGGAGACCCAGTACTTC. It codes for CASSPLRLAGDRETQYF.

This clonotype has only a few counts. The chain uses TRBV29-1 and TRBJ2-5, with 9 nucleotides matching TRBD2. CDR3 length: 16 residues. V trimming: 0 bases; J trimming: 0 bases; junction bases outside the gene matches: 5. Germline V gives CDR1 SQVTM, CDR2 ANQGSEA. The CDR3: CSVEDRASGNQETQYF. In nucleotides, the CDR3 is TGCAGCGTTGAAGATCGGGCTAGCGGGAACCAAGAGACCCAGTACTTC.

This chain uses TRBV6-5 with TRBJ1-5; TRBD1 agrees at 7 bases. The V and J ends lost 7 bases and 1 base, in that order; junction bases with no gene match: 10. The CDR3 consists of 16 residues. Germline CDR1 reads MNHEY; CDR2 reads SVGAGI. CDR3 coding DNA: TGTGCCAGCAAGCGGGACAGTGAAATAAGCAATCAGCCCCAGCATTTT. Amino acid sequence: CASKRDSEISNQPQHF.

This clonotype occurred many times. CDR3 DNA: TGTGCCAGCAGAAGGACTAACAATGAGCAGTTCTTC. Translating gives CASRRTNNEQFF. This rearrangement joins TRBV7-2 to TRBJ2-1; TRBD2 is a possible D gene (6 bases). Germline-derived CDR1 and CDR2 are SGHTA and FQGNSA. This CDR3 comprises 12 residues. The V and J ends lost 6 bases and 5 bases respectively, with 8 bases between them.

V usage is TRBV4-3 and J usage is TRBJ2-2, with D unclear. The CDR3 contains 14 residues. Trimming stripped 1 base from V and 3 bases from J, with 6 bases between. Germline V gene data show CDR1 as LGHNA and CDR2 as YSLEER. This chain's CDR3 is CASSQGPDTGELFF. CDR3 sequence (DNA): TGCGCCAGCAGCCAAGGTCCGGACACCGGGGAGCTGTTTTTT.